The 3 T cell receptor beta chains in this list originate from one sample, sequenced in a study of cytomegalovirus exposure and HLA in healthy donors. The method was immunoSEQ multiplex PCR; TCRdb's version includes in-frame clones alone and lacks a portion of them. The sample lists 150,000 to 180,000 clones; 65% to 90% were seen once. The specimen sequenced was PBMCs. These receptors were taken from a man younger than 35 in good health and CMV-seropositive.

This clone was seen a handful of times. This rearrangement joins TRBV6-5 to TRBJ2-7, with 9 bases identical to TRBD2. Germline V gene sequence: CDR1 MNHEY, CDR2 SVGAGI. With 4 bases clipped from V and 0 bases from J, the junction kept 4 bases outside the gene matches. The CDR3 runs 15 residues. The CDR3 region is CASSSSGLASYEQYF. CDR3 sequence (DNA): TGTGCCAGCAGTTCGTCGGGACTAGCCTCCTACGAGCAGTACTTC.

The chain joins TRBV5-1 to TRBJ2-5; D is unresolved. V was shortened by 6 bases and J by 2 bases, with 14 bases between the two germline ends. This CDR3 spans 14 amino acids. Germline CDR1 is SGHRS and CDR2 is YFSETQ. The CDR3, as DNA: TGCGCCAGCATGTTGGCCGGGTGGCAAGAGACCCAGTACTTC. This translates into CASMLAGWQETQYF. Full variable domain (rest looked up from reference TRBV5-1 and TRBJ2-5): KAGVTQTPRYLIKTRGQQVTLSCSPISGHRSVSWYQQTPGQGLQFLFEYFSETQRNKGNFPGRFSGRQFSNSRSEMNVSTLELGDSALYLCASMLAGWQETQYFGPGTRLLVL.

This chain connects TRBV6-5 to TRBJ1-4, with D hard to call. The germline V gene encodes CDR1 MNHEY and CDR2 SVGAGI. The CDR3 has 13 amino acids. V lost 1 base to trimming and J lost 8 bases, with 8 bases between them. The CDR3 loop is CASSYWEGEKLFF. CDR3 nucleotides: TGTGCCAGCAGTTACTGGGAGGGCGAAAAACTGTTTTTT.